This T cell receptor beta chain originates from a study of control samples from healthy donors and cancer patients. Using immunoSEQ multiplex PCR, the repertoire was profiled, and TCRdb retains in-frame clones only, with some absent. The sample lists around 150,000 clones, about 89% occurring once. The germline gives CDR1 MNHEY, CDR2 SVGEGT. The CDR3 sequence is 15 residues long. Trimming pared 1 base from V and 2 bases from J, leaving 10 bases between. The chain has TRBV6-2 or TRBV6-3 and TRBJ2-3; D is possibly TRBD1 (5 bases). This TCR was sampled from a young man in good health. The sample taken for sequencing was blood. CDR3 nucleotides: TGTGCCAGCAGTTACTGGGGCGAAAACACAGATACGCAGTATTTT. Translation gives CASSYWGENTDTQYF.